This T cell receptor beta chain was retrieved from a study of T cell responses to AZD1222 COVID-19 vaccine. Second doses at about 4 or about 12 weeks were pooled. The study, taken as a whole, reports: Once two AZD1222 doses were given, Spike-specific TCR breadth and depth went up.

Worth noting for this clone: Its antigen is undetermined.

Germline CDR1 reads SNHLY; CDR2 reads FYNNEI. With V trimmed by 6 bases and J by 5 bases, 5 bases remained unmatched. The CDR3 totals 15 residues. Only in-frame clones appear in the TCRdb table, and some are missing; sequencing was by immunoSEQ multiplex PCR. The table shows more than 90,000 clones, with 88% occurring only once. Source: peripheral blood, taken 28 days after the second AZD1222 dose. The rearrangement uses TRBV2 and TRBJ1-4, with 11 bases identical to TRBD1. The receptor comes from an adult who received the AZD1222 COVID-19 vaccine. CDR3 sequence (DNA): TGTGCCAGCAGCGTGGGGACAGGGGGAAATGAAAAACTGTTTTTT. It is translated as CASSVGTGGNEKLFF.